The clone carrying this TCR beta chain was detected a few times. Its matching antigen is unknown. This entry belongs to a study of cytomegalovirus exposure and HLA in healthy donors. The CDR3 consists of 16 residues. J was trimmed by 9 bases and V by 1 base; bases with no gene match: 11. The germline V gene has CDR1 SGHTA and CDR2 FQGNSA. Study-wide findings and caveats: The listing of fewer than 200 TCR beta chains classed them as cytomegalovirus-associated.

The PCR ran on 60 Vbeta and 13 Jbeta primers. The repertoire was sequenced with immunoSEQ multiplex PCR; TCRdb's copy has only in-frame clones and lacks some. Of about 210,000 clones in the sample, roughly 85% are singletons; the top ten hold 1.5% to 2%. Sequencing used PBMCs. The receptor was derived from a male donor in good health and CMV-seronegative. The chain joins TRBV7-2 to TRBJ2-1, with TRBD2 identical over 8 bases. CDR3 DNA: TGTGCCAGCAGCTTAGAGGTAGCGGGATCGAGAAGTGAGCAGTTCTTC. Amino acid sequence: CASSLEVAGSRSEQFF.